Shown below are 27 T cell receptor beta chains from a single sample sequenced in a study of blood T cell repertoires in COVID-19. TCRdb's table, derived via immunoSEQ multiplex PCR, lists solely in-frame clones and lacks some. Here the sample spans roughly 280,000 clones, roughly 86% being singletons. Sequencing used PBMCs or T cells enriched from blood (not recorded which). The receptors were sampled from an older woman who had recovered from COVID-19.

The CDR3 coding sequence is TGTGCCAGCAGCGTATTCTCCTCAACTAATGAAAAACTGTTTTTT. Protein: CASSVFSSTNEKLFF. This rearrangement joins TRBV9 to TRBJ1-4; D call uncertain. Germline CDR1 reads SGDLS; CDR2 reads YYNGEE. This CDR3 contains 15 residues. V lost 1 base and J lost 0, with 7 bases in between.

CDR3 sequence: CATSGNLAGSGNEQFF. The CDR3 DNA reads as TGTGCCACCAGCGGAAATCTAGCGGGTTCAGGTAATGAGCAGTTCTTC. The chain recombines TRBV15 with TRBJ2-1, with 8 bases identical to TRBD2. After removal of 5 bases from V and 7 bases from J, the junction contained 13 bases not matched to a gene. Per germline, CDR1 LNHNV and CDR2 YYDKDF (reference sequence). The CDR3 spans 16 residues. Full variable domain (missing parts from reference TRBV15 and TRBJ2-1): DAMVIQNPRYQVTQFGKPVTLSCSQTLNHNVMYWYQQKSSQAPKLLFHYYDKDFNNEADTPDNFQSRRPNTSFCFLDIRSPGLGDTAMYLCATSGNLAGSGNEQFFGPGTRLTVL.

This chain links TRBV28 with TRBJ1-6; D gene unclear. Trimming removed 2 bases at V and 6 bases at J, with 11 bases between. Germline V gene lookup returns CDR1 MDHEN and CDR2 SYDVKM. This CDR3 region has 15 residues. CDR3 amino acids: CASSLPASGNSPLHF. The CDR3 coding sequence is TGTGCCAGCAGTTTACCGGCCTCGGGTAATTCACCCCTCCACTTT.

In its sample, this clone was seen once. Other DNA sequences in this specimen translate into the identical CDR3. CDR3 loop: CASSIGGSSYEQYF. Written as DNA, the CDR3 is TGTGCCAGTAGTATAGGCGGGAGCTCCTACGAGCAGTACTTC. The chain recombines TRBV19 with TRBJ2-7, with 7 bases matching TRBD2. The CDR3 spans 14 residues. Germline V gene lookup returns CDR1 LNHDA and CDR2 SQIVND (reference sequence). J lost 0 bases, V lost 1 base, and 0 bases had no gene match.

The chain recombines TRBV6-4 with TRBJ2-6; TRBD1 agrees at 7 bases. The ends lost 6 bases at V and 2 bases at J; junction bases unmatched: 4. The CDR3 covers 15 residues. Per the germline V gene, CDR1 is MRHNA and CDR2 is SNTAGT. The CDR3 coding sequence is TGTGCCAGCAGCGCTGGACAGGCTGGGGCCAACGTCCTGACTTTC. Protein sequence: CASSAGQAGANVLTF.

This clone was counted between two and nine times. The CDR3 sequence is CASSYSGTGSSYEQYF. Here the CDR3 DNA reads TGTGCCAGCAGTTACTCGGGGACAGGGAGCTCCTACGAGCAGTACTTC. V usage is TRBV6-2 or TRBV6-3 and J usage is TRBJ2-7; 9 bases map to TRBD1. Germline V CDR1 and CDR2: MNHEY, SVGEGT. This CDR3 is built from 16 residues. V dropped 0 bases and J dropped 0; count of bases not matched to a gene: 3.

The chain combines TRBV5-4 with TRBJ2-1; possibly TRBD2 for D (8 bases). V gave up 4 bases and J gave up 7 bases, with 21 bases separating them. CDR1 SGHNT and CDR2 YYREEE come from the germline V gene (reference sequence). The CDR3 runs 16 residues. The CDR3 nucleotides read TGTGCCAGCAGCCGGGGGGGAGGGGGCGCGGGAAATGAGCAGTTCTTC. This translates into CASSRGGGGAGNEQFF.

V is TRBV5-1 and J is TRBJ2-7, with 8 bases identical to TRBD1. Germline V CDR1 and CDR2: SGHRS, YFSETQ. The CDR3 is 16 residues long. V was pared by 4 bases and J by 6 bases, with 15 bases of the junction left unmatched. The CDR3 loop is CASSALDRAINGEQYF. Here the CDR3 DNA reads TGCGCCAGCAGCGCTCTGGACAGGGCGATCAACGGCGAGCAGTACTTC.

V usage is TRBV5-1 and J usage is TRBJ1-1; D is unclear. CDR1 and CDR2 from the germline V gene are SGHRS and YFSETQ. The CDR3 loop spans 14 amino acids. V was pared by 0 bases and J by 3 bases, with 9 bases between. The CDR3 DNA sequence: TGCGCCAGCAGCTTGGGAGGGTGGGACACTGAAGCTTTCTTT. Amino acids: CASSLGGWDTEAFF.

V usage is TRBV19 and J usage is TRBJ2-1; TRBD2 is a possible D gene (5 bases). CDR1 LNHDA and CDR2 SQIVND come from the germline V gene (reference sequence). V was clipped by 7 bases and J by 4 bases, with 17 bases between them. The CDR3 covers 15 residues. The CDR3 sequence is CASIGRASFYNEQFF. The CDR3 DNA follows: TGTGCCAGTATTGGGCGGGCTTCTTTTTACAATGAGCAGTTCTTC.

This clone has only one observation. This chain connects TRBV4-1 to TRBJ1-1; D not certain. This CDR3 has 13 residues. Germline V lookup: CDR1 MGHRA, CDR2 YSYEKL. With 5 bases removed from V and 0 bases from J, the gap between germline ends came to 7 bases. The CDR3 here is CASSYTMNTEAFF. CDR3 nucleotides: TGCGCCAGCAGCTACACGATGAACACTGAAGCTTTCTTT.

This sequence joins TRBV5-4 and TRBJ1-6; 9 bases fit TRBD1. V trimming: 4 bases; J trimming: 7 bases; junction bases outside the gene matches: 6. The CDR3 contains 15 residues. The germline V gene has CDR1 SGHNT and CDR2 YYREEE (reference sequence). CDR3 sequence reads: CASSQQGQGNSPLHF. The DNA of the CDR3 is TGTGCCAGCAGCCAACAGGGACAGGGAAATTCACCCCTCCACTTT.

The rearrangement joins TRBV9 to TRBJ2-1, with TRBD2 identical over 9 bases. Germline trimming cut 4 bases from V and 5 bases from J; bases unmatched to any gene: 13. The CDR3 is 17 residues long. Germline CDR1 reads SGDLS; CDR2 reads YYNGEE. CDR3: CASSKVAGANLNNEQFF. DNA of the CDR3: TGTGCCAGCAGCAAAGTAGCGGGAGCCAACCTAAACAATGAGCAGTTCTTC. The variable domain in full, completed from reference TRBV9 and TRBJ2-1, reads DSGVTQTPKHLITATGQRVTLRCSPRSGDLSVYWYQQSLDQGLQFLIQYYNGEERAKGNILERFSAQQFPDLHSELNLSSLELGDSALYFCASSKVAGANLNNEQFFGPGTRLTVL.

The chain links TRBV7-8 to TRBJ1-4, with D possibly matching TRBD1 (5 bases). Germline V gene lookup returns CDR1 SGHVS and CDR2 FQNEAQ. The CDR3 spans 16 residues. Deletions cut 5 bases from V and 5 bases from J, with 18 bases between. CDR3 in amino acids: CASSPGPRGINEKLFF. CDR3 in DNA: TGTGCCAGCAGCCCAGGGCCGCGGGGGATCAATGAAAAACTGTTTTTT.

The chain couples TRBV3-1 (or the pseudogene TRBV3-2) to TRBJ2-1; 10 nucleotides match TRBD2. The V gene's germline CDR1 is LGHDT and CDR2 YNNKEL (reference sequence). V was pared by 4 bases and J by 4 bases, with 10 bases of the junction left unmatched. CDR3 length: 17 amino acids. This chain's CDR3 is CASSPRVSSGRYNEQFF. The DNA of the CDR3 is TGTGCCAGCAGCCCAAGGGTTTCTAGCGGGAGATACAATGAGCAGTTCTTC.

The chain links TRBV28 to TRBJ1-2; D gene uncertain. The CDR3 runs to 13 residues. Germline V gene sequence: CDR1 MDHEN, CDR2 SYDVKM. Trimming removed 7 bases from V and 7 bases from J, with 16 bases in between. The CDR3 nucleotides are TGTGCCAGCAACTCTGCCCATTTTGGTGGCTACACCTTC. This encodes CASNSAHFGGYTF.

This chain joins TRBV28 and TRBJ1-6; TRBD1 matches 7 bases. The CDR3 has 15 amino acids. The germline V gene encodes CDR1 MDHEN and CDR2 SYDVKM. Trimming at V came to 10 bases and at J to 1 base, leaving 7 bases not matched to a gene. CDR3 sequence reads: CAITGDPSYNSPLHF. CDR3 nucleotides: TGTGCCATAACAGGGGATCCGTCCTATAATTCACCCCTCCACTTT.

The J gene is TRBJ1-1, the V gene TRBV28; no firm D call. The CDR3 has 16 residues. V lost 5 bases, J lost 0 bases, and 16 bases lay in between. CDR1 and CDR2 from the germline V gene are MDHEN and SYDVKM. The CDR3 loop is CASSPPRAPMNTEAFF. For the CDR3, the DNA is TGTGCCAGCAGTCCGCCGCGGGCCCCCATGAACACTGAAGCTTTCTTT.

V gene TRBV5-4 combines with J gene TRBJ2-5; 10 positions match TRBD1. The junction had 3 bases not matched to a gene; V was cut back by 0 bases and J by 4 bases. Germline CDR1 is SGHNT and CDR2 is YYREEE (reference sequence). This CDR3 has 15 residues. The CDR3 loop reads CASSLGGTGVETQYF. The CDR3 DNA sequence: TGTGCCAGCAGCTTGGGAGGGACAGGGGTAGAGACCCAGTACTTC.

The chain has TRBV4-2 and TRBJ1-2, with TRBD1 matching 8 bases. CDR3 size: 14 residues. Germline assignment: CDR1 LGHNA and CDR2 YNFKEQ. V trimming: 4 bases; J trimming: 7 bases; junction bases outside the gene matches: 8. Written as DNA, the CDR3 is TGTGCCAGCAGCCTAGGACAGGGAAAGGCTGGCTACACCTTC. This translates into CASSLGQGKAGYTF.

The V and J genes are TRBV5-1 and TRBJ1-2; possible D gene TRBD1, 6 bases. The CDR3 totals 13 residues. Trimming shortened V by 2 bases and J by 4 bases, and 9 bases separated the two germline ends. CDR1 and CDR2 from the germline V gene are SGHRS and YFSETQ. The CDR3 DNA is TGCGCCAGCAGCTTCGACAGGTCCTATGGCTACACCTTC. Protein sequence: CASSFDRSYGYTF.

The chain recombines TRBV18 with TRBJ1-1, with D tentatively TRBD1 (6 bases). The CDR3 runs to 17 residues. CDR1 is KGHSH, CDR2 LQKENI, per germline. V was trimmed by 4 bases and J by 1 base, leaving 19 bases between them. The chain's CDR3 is CASSRTGTRFANTEAFF. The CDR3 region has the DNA TGTGCCAGCTCACGCACAGGGACACGTTTTGCGAACACTGAAGCTTTCTTT.

DNA for the CDR3: TGTGCCAGCAGCTTATCCCAGGGTGGTGGCTACACCTTC. It translates to CASSLSQGGGYTF. This sequence joins TRBV7-9 and TRBJ1-2, with TRBD1 as a possible D gene (5 bases). Germline V CDR1 and CDR2: SEHNR, FQNEAQ (reference sequence). Trimming left V 2 bases short and J 7 bases short, with 11 bases between. The CDR3 is 13 residues long.

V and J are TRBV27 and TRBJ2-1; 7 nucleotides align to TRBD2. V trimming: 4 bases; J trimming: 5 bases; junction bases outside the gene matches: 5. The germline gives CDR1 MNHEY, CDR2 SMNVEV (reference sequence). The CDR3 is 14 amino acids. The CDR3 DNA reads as TGTGCCAGCAGTTCTCCGGGACTAAACAATGAGCAGTTCTTC. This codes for CASSSPGLNNEQFF.

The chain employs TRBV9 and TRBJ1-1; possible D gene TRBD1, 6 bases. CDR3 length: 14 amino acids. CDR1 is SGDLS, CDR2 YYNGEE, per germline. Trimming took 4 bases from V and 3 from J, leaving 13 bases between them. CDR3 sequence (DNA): TGTGCCAGCAGCCTTCGGGACACCTACACTGAAGCTTTCTTT. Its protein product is CASSLRDTYTEAFF.

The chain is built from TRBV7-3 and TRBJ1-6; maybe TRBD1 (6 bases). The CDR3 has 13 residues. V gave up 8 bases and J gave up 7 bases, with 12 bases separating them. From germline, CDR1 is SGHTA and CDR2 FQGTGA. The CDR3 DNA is TGTGCCAGCTCCACAGGGTCCAATTCACCCCTCCACTTT. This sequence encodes CASSTGSNSPLHF.

The CDR3 DNA follows: TGCGCCAGCAGCCAGTCGCAACAGGGAGTTTCACCCCTCCACTTT. Encoded protein: CASSQSQQGVSPLHF. The rearrangement uses TRBV4-1 and TRBJ1-6; the D gene is possibly TRBD1 (6 bases). From germline, CDR1 is MGHRA and CDR2 YSYEKL. The CDR3 runs 15 residues. Trimming removed 3 bases from V and 9 bases from J, with 15 bases in between.